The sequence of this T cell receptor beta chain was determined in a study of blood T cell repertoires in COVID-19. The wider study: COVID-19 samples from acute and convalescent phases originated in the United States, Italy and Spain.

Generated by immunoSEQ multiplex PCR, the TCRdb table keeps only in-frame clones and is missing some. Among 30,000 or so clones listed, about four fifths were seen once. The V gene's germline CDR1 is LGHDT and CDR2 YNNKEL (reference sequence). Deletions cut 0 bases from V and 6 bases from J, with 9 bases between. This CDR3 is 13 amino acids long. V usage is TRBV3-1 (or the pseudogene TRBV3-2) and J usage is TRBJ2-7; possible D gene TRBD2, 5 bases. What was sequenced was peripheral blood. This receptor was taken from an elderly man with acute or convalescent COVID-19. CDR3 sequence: CASSQDSGSEQYF. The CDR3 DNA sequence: TGTGCCAGCAGCCAAGATTCGGGGTCCGAGCAGTACTTC.